The present T cell receptor (beta chain) was sequenced within a study of beta chain features in type 1 diabetes. Whole-study results and caveats: Insertions were fewer and deletions more numerous at VDJ junctions in type 1 diabetes patients. Patients' naive, central memory and Treg TCRB repertoires seemed closer to one another than those of healthy donors. Shorter TCRB CDR3s, moderately but significantly so, were found in Type 1 diabetes patients in all four CD4+ subsets. The study left unresolved whether HLA type influences TCRB rearrangement.

V dropped 3 bases and J dropped 5 bases, with 10 bases sitting between them. This CDR3 is built from 13 residues. CDR1 is MNHEY and CDR2 is SMNVEV in the germline V gene (reference sequence). Reverse transcription of all isolated RNA meant that expressed TCRB transcripts were sequenced. Assay used: immunoSEQ multiplex PCR; TCRdb lists only in-frame clones, some missing. The repertoire has a few hundred thousand clones, around a tenth of them found once; the top ten carry roughly 0.6%. This clone was counted only a few times. The antigen is not known. This TCR came from a man aged 30-40 years with type 1 diabetes. The chain combines TRBV27 with TRBJ2-5; TRBD1 or TRBD2 may be the D gene (6 bases each). What was sequenced was central memory CD4+ T cells from blood. The CDR3 protein is CASSLRGDETQYF. The CDR3 nucleotides read TGTGCCAGCAGTTTGAGGGGGGATGAGACCCAGTACTTC.